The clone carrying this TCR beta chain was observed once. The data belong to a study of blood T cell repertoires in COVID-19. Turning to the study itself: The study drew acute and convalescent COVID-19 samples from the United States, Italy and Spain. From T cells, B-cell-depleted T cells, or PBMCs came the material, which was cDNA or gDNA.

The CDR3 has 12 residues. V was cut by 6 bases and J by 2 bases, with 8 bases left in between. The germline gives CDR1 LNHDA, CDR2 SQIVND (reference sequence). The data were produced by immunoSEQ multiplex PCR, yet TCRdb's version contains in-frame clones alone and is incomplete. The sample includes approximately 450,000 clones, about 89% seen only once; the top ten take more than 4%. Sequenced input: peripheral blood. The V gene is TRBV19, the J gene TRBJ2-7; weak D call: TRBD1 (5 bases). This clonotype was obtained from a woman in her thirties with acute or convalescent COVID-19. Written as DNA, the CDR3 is TGTGCCAGTAGCATGACAGCCTACGAGCAGTACTTC. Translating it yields CASSMTAYEQYF.